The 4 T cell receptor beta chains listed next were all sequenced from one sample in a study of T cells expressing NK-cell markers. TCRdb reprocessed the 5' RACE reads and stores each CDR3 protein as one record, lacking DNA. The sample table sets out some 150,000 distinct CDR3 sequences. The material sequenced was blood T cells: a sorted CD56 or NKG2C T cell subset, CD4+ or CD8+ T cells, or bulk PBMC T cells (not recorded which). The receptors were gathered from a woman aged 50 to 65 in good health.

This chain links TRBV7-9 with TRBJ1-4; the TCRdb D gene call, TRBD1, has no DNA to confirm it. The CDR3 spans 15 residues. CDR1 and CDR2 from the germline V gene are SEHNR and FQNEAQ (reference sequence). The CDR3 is CASSSLSGTNEKLFF. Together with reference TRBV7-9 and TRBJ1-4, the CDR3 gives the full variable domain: DTGVSQNPRHKITKRGQNVTFRCDPISEHNRLYWYRQTLGQGPEFLTYFQNEAQLEKSRLLSDRFSAERPKGSFSTLEIQRTEQGDSAMYLCASSSLSGTNEKLFFGSGTQLSVL.

The CDR3 loop is CASRATEIVDEQFF. The chain recombines TRBV4-1 with TRBJ2-1. The CDR3 spans 14 residues. Germline V gene lookup returns CDR1 MGHRA and CDR2 YSYEKL.

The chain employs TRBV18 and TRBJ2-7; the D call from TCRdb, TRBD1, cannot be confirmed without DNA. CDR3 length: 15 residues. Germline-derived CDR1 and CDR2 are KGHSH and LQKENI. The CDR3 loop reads CASSPGPGTGYEQYF.

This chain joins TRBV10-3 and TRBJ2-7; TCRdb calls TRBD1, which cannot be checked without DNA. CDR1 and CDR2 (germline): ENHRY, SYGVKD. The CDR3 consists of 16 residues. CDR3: CAISALQGAPSYEQYF.